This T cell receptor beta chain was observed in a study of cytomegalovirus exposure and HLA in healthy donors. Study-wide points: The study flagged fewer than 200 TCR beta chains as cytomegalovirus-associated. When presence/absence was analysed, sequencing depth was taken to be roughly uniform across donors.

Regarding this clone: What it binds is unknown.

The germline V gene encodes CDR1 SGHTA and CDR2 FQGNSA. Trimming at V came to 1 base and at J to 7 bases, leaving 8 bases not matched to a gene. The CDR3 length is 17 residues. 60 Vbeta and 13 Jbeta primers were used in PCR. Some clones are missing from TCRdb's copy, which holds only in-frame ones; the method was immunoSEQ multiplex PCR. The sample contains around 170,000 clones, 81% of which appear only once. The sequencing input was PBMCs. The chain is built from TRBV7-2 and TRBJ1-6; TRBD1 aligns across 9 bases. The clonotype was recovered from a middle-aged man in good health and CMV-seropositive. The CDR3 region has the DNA TGTGCCAGCAGCTTAGAGGGGACAGGACAGGGGAATTCACCCCTCCACTTT. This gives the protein CASSLEGTGQGNSPLHF.